This section outlines one T cell receptor (beta chain) sequence together with its context. Its antigen target is currently unknown. The input lacks base qualities; no much larger clone sits a single base away. A distance of 14 bases separates the germline ends of V and J, which lose 10 bases and 8 bases respectively. From the germline V gene, CDR1 is MNHEY and CDR2 is SVGAGI. The CDR3 starts with the cysteine, ends with the phenylalanine, and has 11 residues. The read is trimmed to its CDR3 DNA, 33 bases read in frame from base 1. RNA was extracted with the RNeasy kit and about 0.5 to 1 ug was reverse transcribed using random hexamers. The immunoSEQ multiplex PCR assay, which covers 54 Vbeta and 13 Jbeta segments, was used to amplify TCR beta CDR3 regions. To correct PCR amplification bias, a synthetic template baseline was used for both primer optimization and computational correction. Processing in the source paper ran as follows. Reads were annotated to V, D and J genes according to IMGT and were analyzed with immunoSEQ Analyzer, with only productive sequences retained. Clonality was computed as one minus Shannon entropy normalized by log2 of the number of productive unique sequences. For each patient and control, public and private clones were evaluated among the 100 most prevalent clones. Clones were defined as Susac-specific when absent from the healthy and MS cohorts, from approximately 1,100 published viral clones and from other ImmuneACCESS disease sequences. The public reads were run again by TCRdb, first through fastp at Q25 and then through MiXCR, and only productive beta chains were kept. A single entry per CDR3 protein holds the most common genes and DNA from its merged rows. TCRdb's processing, not the authors' own work, is the source of the V and J calls. Counted in this sample were 150,000 to 250,000 distinct CDR3 sequences; about 95% of them appeared once. The ten biggest clones cover 0.085% to 0.095% of the sample.

This sample is part of a study of CD8 T cells in Susac syndrome (dated by TCRdb to between 2018 and 2021). Context from the whole study: Repertoire sequencing was used to test whether CD8+ T cell activation and differentiation in Susac syndrome was antigen driven.

High-throughput TCR beta sequencing profiled peripheral blood CD8+ and CD4+ T cells from healthy donors, Susac syndrome patients and multiple sclerosis patients. The multiple sclerosis controls were treatment-naive patients whose relapsing-remitting disease, either stable or active, fulfilled the revised McDonald criteria. Bulk CD8+ and CD4+ T cells were purified by magnetic negative isolation, while CD8+ TEMRA cells were enriched using FACS. Blood was drawn into EDTA tubes, processed within 24 hours, and PBMCs were isolated by density gradient centrifugation. PBMCs intended for TCR sequencing were frozen in liquid nitrogen and were later thawed in a 37 degrees C water bath. A purity of at least 90% was achieved for sorted or isolated CD4+, CD8+ and CD8+ TEMRA cells. The study at large found these results: The number of individuals in the TCR sequencing and HLA analysis was recognized as being relatively small.

The origin of this receptor is a human donor with multiple sclerosis. Sequencing was carried out using CD4+ T cells from PBMCs. Here the chain combines TRBV6-5 and TRBJ1-2; the D gene is perhaps TRBD1, from 5 matching bases. This receptor carries the CDR3 CATGGEKGYTF. The nucleotides read TGTGCCACCGGGGGGGAGAAGGGCTACACCTTC.